The clone carrying this TCR beta chain was seen just once. As yet, its antigen is unknown. The source material, RNA transcripts, was used to amplify TCR beta CDR3 regions. The primer set for the first-round RT-PCR of the TCR CDR3 was HTBI. In TCRdb, the multiplex PCR reads were re-called with MiXCR into one record per CDR3 protein. The sample has a few hundred thousand distinct CDR3 sequences; just over 45% are singletons. The data are from a study of T cells in Graves' hyperthyroidism and ophthalmopathy. Overall study results and limits: Ophthalmopathy cases were set apart from stable hyperthyroidism by a 13 V-J model.

Trimming took 6 bases from V and 0 from J, leaving 12 bases between them. Germline CDR1 MNHNS, CDR2 SASEGT. This CDR3 is built from 15 residues. The rearrangement joins TRBV6-1 to TRBJ1-5, with D tentatively TRBD1 (6 bases). Source material: peripheral blood or thyroid tissue (not recorded which). This TCR was recovered from a young woman with Graves' hyperthyroidism. The CDR3 bases are TGTGCCAGCAGCTCGGACAGTTATAGCAATCAGCCCCAGCATTTT. Its translation: CASSSDSYSNQPQHF.